Listed below are T cell receptor beta chains from one sample, sequenced in a study of T cells in localized non-small cell lung cancer. Profiled with immunoSEQ multiplex PCR; TCRdb holds only in-frame clones, not every one. The table has about 72,000 clones, 84% seen once. The sequencing here drew on peripheral blood, taken before any cancer treatment. These receptor sequences come from a female donor at least 60 years old with stage I lung adenocarcinoma. Each CDR3 is given with its conserved first and last residue. The D gene is left open where the match is weak. Clone size appears in some rows only: once, few, many, or a class for an expanded clone.

v_gene,j_gene,d_gene,abundance,CDR3nt,CDR3aa
TRBV18,TRBJ1-1,-,once,TGTGCCAGCTCACCACTACATTACGGACAGACGATGAACACTGAAGCTTTCTTT,CASSPLHYGQTMNTEAFF
TRBV7-8,TRBJ2-1,-,-,TGTGCCAGCATGGGGCGGGTAACCTACAATGAGCAGTTCTTC,CASMGRVTYNEQFF
TRBV11-2,TRBJ2-3,-,-,TGTGCCAGCAGCTTAGAGGGGCCTACGCAGTATTTT,CASSLEGPTQYF
TRBV6-4,TRBJ2-7,TRBD1,-,TGTGCCAGCAGTGACTCCTGGACAGGGGTGTACGAGCAGTACTTC,CASSDSWTGVYEQYF
TRBV6-1,TRBJ1-2,-,-,TGTGCCAGCAGTGAAGGCCCAGGGTACAACTATGGCTACACCTTC,CASSEGPGYNYGYTF
TRBV5-1,TRBJ2-1,-,-,TGCGCCAGCAGCTACAGGGACAATGAGCAGTTCTTC,CASSYRDNEQFF
TRBV10-3,TRBJ1-3,-,once,TGTGCCATCAGTGAGTCCCCCGGGGTTGGGGCTGGAAACACCATATATTTT,CAISESPGVGAGNTIYF
TRBV12-5,TRBJ2-1,-,-,TGTGCTAGTGGTCCTCGAGGGCCTATGGCCTACAATGAGCAGTTCTTC,CASGPRGPMAYNEQFF
TRBV29-1,TRBJ1-5,-,-,TGCAGCGTTGTTCCCTCAGGTAGCAATCAGCCCCAGCATTTT,CSVVPSGSNQPQHF
TRBV19,TRBJ1-2,TRBD1,-,TGTGCCAGTAGTATAAGCCAGGGGGCCACCTATGGCTACACCTTC,CASSISQGATYGYTF
TRBV5-1,TRBJ2-3,-,-,TGCGCCAGCAGCTTGGCAACGGCCGGGACAGATACGCAGTATTTT,CASSLATAGTDTQYF
TRBV25-1,TRBJ1-2,-,-,TGTGCCAGCAGTGTCCCGGCCGGTGGCTACACCTTC,CASSVPAGGYTF
TRBV7-2,TRBJ1-2,-,-,TGTGCCAGCAGCCAAGGGCTTTTTGGCTACACCTTC,CASSQGLFGYTF
TRBV19,TRBJ1-5,TRBD1,-,TGTGCCAGTAGTCCAGACAGGGAGCAGCCCCAGCATTTT,CASSPDREQPQHF
TRBV19,TRBJ1-5,TRBD1,-,TGTGCCAGTAGTCCCAGGGGGATCAATCAGCCCCAGCATTTT,CASSPRGINQPQHF
TRBV4-1,TRBJ2-1,TRBD2,-,TGCGCCAGCACCCGGACTAGCGGGAGTACTGAGCAGTTCTTC,CASTRTSGSTEQFF
TRBV29-1,TRBJ1-3,-,-,TGCAGCGTGTTAGTGGGGGGGCTCGGAAACACCATATATTTT,CSVLVGGLGNTIYF
TRBV5-6,TRBJ1-6,TRBD1,-,TGTGCCAGCAGCTTATGGCAGGGGGCTGGATCACCCCTCCACTTT,CASSLWQGAGSPLHF
TRBV14,TRBJ2-3,-,-,TGTGCCAGCAGCCAAGTAAACACAGATACGCAGTATTTT,CASSQVNTDTQYF
TRBV5-1,TRBJ2-2,-,-,TGCGCCAGCAGCTTGGCCAAGTATTATGGCCCCGGGGGCGCCGGGGAGCTGTTTTTT,CASSLAKYYGPGGAGELFF
TRBV19,TRBJ2-3,TRBD1,few,TGTGCCAGTAGCCTTACCAGGGCACAGGGGACGCCGAGCACAGATACGCAGTATTTT,CASSLTRAQGTPSTDTQYF
TRBV7-9,TRBJ2-3,-,few,TGTGCCGGGTCGAGGTACACAGATACGCAGTATTTT,CAGSRYTDTQYF
TRBV5-8,TRBJ2-3,-,-,TGTGCCAGCAGCGTCGGGGACGGTCCAGATACGCAGTATTTT,CASSVGDGPDTQYF
TRBV30,TRBJ1-6,-,-,TGTGCCTGGACCTCGACTCTAGTAAATTCACCCCTCCACTTT,CAWTSTLVNSPLHF
TRBV6-5,TRBJ1-2,-,-,TGTGCCACCGACGGCTATGGCTACACCTTC,CATDGYGYTF
TRBV7-3,TRBJ2-5,TRBD1,-,TGTGCCAGCAGCTTGCTTGGCAGGGGGCTAGAGACCCAGTACTTC,CASSLLGRGLETQYF
TRBV11-3,TRBJ2-7,TRBD2,-,TGTGCCAGCAGCTTAGCACTAGCGGGATATCTCGAGCAGTACTTC,CASSLALAGYLEQYF
TRBV21-1,TRBJ2-5,-,-,TGTGCCAGCAGCCCACAGGGGAGGGGGAAGACCCAGTACTTC,CASSPQGRGKTQYF
TRBV21-1,TRBJ2-7,-,once,TGTGCCAGCAGCAAGTATGGCACAGGGTTCCTCTACGAGCAGTACTTC,CASSKYGTGFLYEQYF
TRBV5-4,TRBJ2-1,TRBD1,-,TGTGCCAGCAGCGTCGACAGGGGAGAGTACAATGAGCAGTTCTTC,CASSVDRGEYNEQFF
TRBV6-5,TRBJ2-2,-,-,TGTGCCAGCAGCTCACGAATACAGGGAACCGGGGAGCTGTTTTTT,CASSSRIQGTGELFF
TRBV18,TRBJ1-5,TRBD1,-,TGTGCCAGCTCACCGTCTTCCGGGACAGGCAATCAGCCCCAGCATTTT,CASSPSSGTGNQPQHF
TRBV7-3,TRBJ2-5,-,-,TGTGCCAGCAGCTTCCGGCACCAAGAGACCCAGTACTTC,CASSFRHQETQYF
TRBV5-6,TRBJ2-7,-,once,TGTGCCAGCAGCCAGGGAGGGACACTTACCTACGAGCAGTACTTC,CASSQGGTLTYEQYF
TRBV6-6,TRBJ1-5,TRBD1,-,TGTGCCAGCAGTTCGAGGGACAGGTCTCCAAATCAGCCCCAGCATTTT,CASSSRDRSPNQPQHF
TRBV5-1,TRBJ1-1,TRBD1,-,TGCGCCAGCAGCCCCGGACAGGGAATGGTTACCACTGAAGCTTTCTTT,CASSPGQGMVTTEAFF
TRBV28,TRBJ2-1,TRBD2,once,TGTGCCAGCAGTTTCTTCGGCAGCGGGGGAAACAATGAGCAGTTCTTC,CASSFFGSGGNNEQFF
TRBV7-2,TRBJ2-5,-,-,TGTGCCAGCAGCTTAGTTCAGATCGCTCAAGAGACCCAGTACTTC,CASSLVQIAQETQYF
TRBV7-6,TRBJ2-7,-,-,TGTGCCAGCAGCCCACGTGCAGGGGCCTACGAGCAGTACTTC,CASSPRAGAYEQYF
TRBV2,TRBJ1-1,-,once,TGTGCCAGCAGTGTTCGTGGGGAGGTGAGAAACACTGAAGCTTTCTTT,CASSVRGEVRNTEAFF
TRBV5-1,TRBJ2-7,TRBD2,-,TGCGCCAGCACGCTAGCGGGAGGGCTCGAGCAGTACTTC,CASTLAGGLEQYF
TRBV11-2,TRBJ1-4,-,-,TGTGCCAGCAGCTTAAGTGGGCTCCCGACGGATGAAAAACTGTTTTTT,CASSLSGLPTDEKLFF
TRBV13,TRBJ1-3,-,-,TGTGCCAGCAGCCTCCGAGGGGGGAGCTCTGGAAACACCATATATTTT,CASSLRGGSSGNTIYF
TRBV19,TRBJ1-1,-,-,TGTGCCAGTAGTGTCCGGGAAGGCACTGAAGCTTTCTTT,CASSVREGTEAFF
TRBV18,TRBJ2-1,TRBD1,-,TGTGCCAGCTCACCTGGGACAGGGGGGTCTGATGAGCAGTTCTTC,CASSPGTGGSDEQFF
TRBV18,TRBJ2-2,TRBD2,-,TGTGCCAGCTCACCACCTTCTAGCGGGCCCGCCGGGGAGCTGTTTTTT,CASSPPSSGPAGELFF